This TCR beta chain was observed in a study of blood T cells in healthy people across ages. Overall study context: Using template switching, researchers captured about one barcoded beta molecule for each two T cells.

Primers used in a second PCR of about 7 to 12 cycles were a sample-barcoded 5' primer and a J-beta primer mix. Sequencing yielded, for each sample, at least 3 million paired-end reads carrying CDR3. TCRdb re-analysed the 5' RACE reads in MiXCR, keeping a single row per CDR3 protein. This table has about 1.5 million distinct CDR3 sequences, about 45% appearing once. Germline CDR1 and CDR2: SEHNR and FQNEAQ (reference sequence). CDR3 length equals 18 residues. V lost 1 base and J lost 5; bases outside the gene matches: 14. This clonotype was seen a few times. The chain recombines TRBV7-9 with TRBJ2-3; 8 positions match TRBD2. The source is a woman younger than 30 in good health. The sequencing sample was made of blood. CDR3 nucleotide sequence: TGTGCCAGCAGCTTAGACAAATTGCAGCGGGAGAGTTTAGATACGCAGTATTTT. It encodes CASSLDKLQRESLDTQYF.